This T cell receptor beta chain came from a study of shared clonotypes between healthy human individuals. The table came from immunoSEQ multiplex PCR; TCRdb's copy has only in-frame clones and leaves some out. The sample consists of some 320,000 clones, around 90% of them appearing once. Trimming cost V 4 bases and J 4 bases; bases outside gene matches: 8. CDR3 length: 16 residues. The clonotype comes from a man in his late teens or twenties in good health. The sample comprised memory CD8+ T cells sorted from blood. Subset reported: CD45RO+ cells pooled with CCR7-negative TemRA cells. The genes are TRBV23-1 and TRBJ1-2; 11 nucleotides align to TRBD1. TRBV23-1 is an ORF for which the function is uncertain. This CDR3 reads CASSPGQGARGYGYTF. For the CDR3, the DNA is TGCGCCAGCAGTCCCGGACAGGGGGCGCGAGGCTATGGCTACACCTTC.